Ten or more counts support the clone carrying this T cell receptor beta chain. A single record per CDR3 protein comes from TCRdb applying MiXCR to the 5' RACE reads. The sample comprises fewer than 400,000 distinct CDR3 sequences, roughly 10% of which are singletons, and about 3.5% rests with the top ten. The data belong to a study of T cells after yellow fever vaccination. CDR3 length: 16 amino acids. Germline V lookup: CDR1 SGHTA, CDR2 FQGNSA. Between the trimmed V and J ends, which lost 3 bases and 2 bases, there was a span of 15 bases. This material consisted of CD4+ T cells sorted from PBMCs, taken 45 days after the yellow fever booster vaccination. This TCR was sampled from a man younger than 30 who received the YFV17D yellow fever vaccine. The chain uses TRBV7-2 and TRBJ2-3, with D possibly TRBD2 on 5 matching bases. The CDR3 DNA sequence: TGTGCCAGCAGCTTTATTTGGGGTAGCGCCACAGATACGCAGTATTTT. Protein product: CASSFIWGSATDTQYF. Supplemented by reference TRBV7-2 and TRBJ2-3, the full variable domain reads GAGVSQSPSNKVTEKGKDVELRCDPISGHTALYWYRQSLGQGLEFLIYFQGNSAPDKSGLPSDRFSAERTGGSVSTLTIQRTQQEDSAVYLCASSFIWGSATDTQYFGPGTRLTVL.